The clone carrying this TCR beta chain counts as medium-sized by frequency. No antigen is known for it. The libraries of TRB cDNA were prepared using 5' RACE with UMI labels. Each CDR3 protein gets one entry in TCRdb, which reprocessed the 5' RACE reads and gives no DNA. Found here are roughly 48,000 distinct CDR3 sequences; the top ten clones hold 15%. This sample stems from a study of CXCR3-negative and CXCR3-positive naive CD8 T cells. General study results and limits: Similar TRBV-TRBJ usage characterized naive CXCR3-negative and CXCR3-positive cells; memory cells differed.

CDR1 is MNHEY, CDR2 SVGEGT, per germline. The CDR3 loop spans 14 amino acids. The sequence was obtained from a human donor in good health. Some clones in this sample may be carry-over from other donors' samples. J is TRBJ1-5 and V is TRBV6-2 or TRBV6-3. The sequenced sample was memory CD8+ T cells from blood. CDR3 region: CASSYSEGSQPQHF.